This T cell receptor (beta chain) stems from a study of CD8+ T cells in alopecia areata. Findings and limits, study-wide: Expanded CD8+ clones among the top 100, as well as scalp clonality, were significantly decreased by tofacitinib. Throughout tofacitinib, many expanded lesional clones continued to persist in scalp and blood.

cDNA prepared by RNA extraction and subsequent reverse transcription served as the template for sequencing. Sequenced by immunoSEQ multiplex PCR; TCRdb stores in-frame clones only, minus some. The sample includes some 170,000 clones, less than 75% of them seen just once. The CDR3 is 13 amino acids. CDR1 and CDR2 (germline): SGHDT, YYEEEE. The ends were cut back, 4 bases at V and 7 bases at J, with 14 bases in the middle. On this clone: As yet, its antigen is unknown.

Treatment indicated: oral pan-JAK inhibitor, 5-10 mg twice daily. Peripheral blood samples and lesional scalp punch biopsies were obtained from alopecia areata patients. Sequencing was performed on CD4+ T cells sorted from blood, taken at approximately week 60, from a patient treated with tofacitinib. The J gene is TRBJ1-2, the V gene TRBV5-6; D is ambiguous. The clonotype was recovered from a human donor with alopecia areata. The CDR3 loop reads CASSREGIGGYTF. The CDR3 nucleotides read TGTGCCAGCAGCCGAGAAGGGATCGGTGGCTACACCTTC.